This T cell receptor beta chain was identified during a study of cytomegalovirus exposure and HLA in healthy donors. General observations from the study: CMV serostatus stood as the only immune exposure information on hand. The dataset shows that most TCR sequences were rare, while some public TCRs occurred in many donors. Researchers reportedly found TCR beta sequences accurately predicted most subjects' HLA-A and HLA-B alleles.

The CDR3 sequence is 18 residues long. V lost 1 base, J lost 5 bases, and 13 bases stayed unmatched. Germline lookup yields CDR1 KGHSH and CDR2 LQKENI. A few counts support this clone. Its antigen remains unidentified. The primer mix had 60 Vbeta and 13 Jbeta primers. Assay: immunoSEQ multiplex PCR; the TCRdb copy retains only in-frame clones and omits some. The data show about 160,000 clones, 84% seen once. This cohort consisted of healthy bone marrow donors. The sequence was obtained from a man aged 45 to 65 in good health and CMV-seropositive. This rearrangement joins TRBV18 to TRBJ2-7; 11 nucleotides align to TRBD1. Sequenced input: PBMCs. The CDR3 nucleotides read TGTGCCAGCTCACCACGGGGAACCGGGACAGGGGGTCTTAACGAGCAGTACGTC. Encoded protein: CASSPRGTGTGGLNEQYV.